This TCR beta chain was profiled in a study of tumor and adjacent non-tumor tissue in lung cancer. Trimming pared 4 bases from V and 1 base from J, leaving 8 bases between. The germline V gene has CDR1 SGHNT and CDR2 YYREEE (reference sequence). The length of the CDR3 is 14 residues. RNA was extracted from bulk tissue without any cell sorting. Distant lung tissue was collected more than 3 cm away from the tumor edge. A modified ARM-PCR protocol with three rounds of nested PCR amplified TCRbeta. One entry per CDR3 protein, called by TCRdb with MiXCR from the multiplex PCR reads. The data hold more than 85,000 distinct CDR3 sequences, with 50% to 70% observed a single time. On this clonotype itself: Antigen: not known.

Findings of the study overall: TCR diversity was significantly greater in tumor than normal lung tissue. In normal lung, the top 100 clones were significantly more dominant than in tumor.

This receptor was identified in a man in his thirties or forties with non-small cell lung cancer. The sequencing input was distant non-tumor lung tissue. V and J are TRBV5-4 and TRBJ2-2; possible D gene TRBD1, 5 bases. The CDR3 region has the DNA TGTGCCAGCAGCCGCGGACAGAACACCGGGGAGCTGTTTTTT. It encodes CASSRGQNTGELFF.